The entry below describes one T cell receptor beta chain. The data were obtained in a study of blood T cell repertoires in COVID-19. About the research overall: Acute-phase and convalescent COVID-19 samples originated in the United States, Italy and Spain.

The participants were between roughly 18 and 100 years old and came from some 23 US areas. Cohorts were assigned according to the clinical history that participants reported. The V gene's germline CDR1 is MNHEY and CDR2 SVGAGI. The CDR3 is 14 residues long. V gave up 6 bases and J gave up 0 bases, with 11 bases separating them. As handled by the study authors: Cell counts per sample came from amplifying reference gene primers. The method was immunoSEQ multiplex PCR; TCRdb's version includes in-frame clones alone and lacks a portion of them. From that table come the V and J calls and clone size; the DNA was used to work out D and trimming. The table lists about 200,000 clones, around nine tenths of them singletons.

This clonotype originated in a woman in her thirties with acute COVID-19. The gene calls are TRBV6-5 and TRBJ1-1; D is unclear. Sequencing was done on a sample of PBMCs or T cells enriched from blood (not recorded which). CDR3 in DNA: TGTGCCAGCAGCCTCGGAGACCTGAACACTGAAGCTTTCTTT. It codes for CASSLGDLNTEAFF.